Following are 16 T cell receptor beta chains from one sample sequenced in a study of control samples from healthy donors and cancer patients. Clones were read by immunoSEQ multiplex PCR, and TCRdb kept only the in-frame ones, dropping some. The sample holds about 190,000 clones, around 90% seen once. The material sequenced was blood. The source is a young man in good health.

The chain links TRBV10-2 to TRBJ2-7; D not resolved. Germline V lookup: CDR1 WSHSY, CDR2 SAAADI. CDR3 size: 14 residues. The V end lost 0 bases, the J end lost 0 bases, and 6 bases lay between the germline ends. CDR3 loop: CASSESYSSYEQYF. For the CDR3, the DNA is TGCGCCAGCAGTGAGTCCTACAGCTCCTACGAGCAGTACTTC.

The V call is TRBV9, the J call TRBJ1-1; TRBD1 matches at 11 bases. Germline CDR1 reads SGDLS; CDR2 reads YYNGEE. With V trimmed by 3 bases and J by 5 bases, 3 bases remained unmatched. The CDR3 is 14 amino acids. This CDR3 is CASSDGTGGTEAFF. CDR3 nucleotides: TGTGCCAGCAGCGACGGGACAGGGGGGACTGAAGCTTTCTTT.

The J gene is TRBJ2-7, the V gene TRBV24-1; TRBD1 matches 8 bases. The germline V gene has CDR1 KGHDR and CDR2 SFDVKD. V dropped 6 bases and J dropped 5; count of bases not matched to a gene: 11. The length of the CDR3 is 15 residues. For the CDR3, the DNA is TGTGCCACCAGTCGAAACGATCGGACAGGGAACGAGCAGTACTTC. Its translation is CATSRNDRTGNEQYF.

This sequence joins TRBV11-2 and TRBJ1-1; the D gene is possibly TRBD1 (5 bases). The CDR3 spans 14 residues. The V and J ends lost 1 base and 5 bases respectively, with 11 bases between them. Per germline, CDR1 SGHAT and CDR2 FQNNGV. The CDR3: CASSLAEGRTEAFF. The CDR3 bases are TGTGCCAGCAGCTTAGCGGAGGGGCGAACTGAAGCTTTCTTT.

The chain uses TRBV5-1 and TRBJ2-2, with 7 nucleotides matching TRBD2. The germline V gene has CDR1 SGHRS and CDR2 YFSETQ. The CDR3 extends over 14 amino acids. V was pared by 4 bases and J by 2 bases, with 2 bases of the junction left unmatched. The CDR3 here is CASSRDYNTGELFF. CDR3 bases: TGCGCCAGCAGCAGGGACTACAACACCGGGGAGCTGTTTTTT.

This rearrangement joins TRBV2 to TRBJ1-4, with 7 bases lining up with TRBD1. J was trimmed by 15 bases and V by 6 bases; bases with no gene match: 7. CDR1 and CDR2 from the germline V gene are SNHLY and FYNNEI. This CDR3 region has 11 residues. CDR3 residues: CASRTGFSMFF. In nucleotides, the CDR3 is TGTGCCAGCAGGACAGGGTTTTCAATGTTTTTT.

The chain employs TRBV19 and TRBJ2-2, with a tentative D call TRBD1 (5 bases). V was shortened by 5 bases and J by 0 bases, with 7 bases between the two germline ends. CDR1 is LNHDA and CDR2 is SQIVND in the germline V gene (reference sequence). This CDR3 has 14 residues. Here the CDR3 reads CASSPGTNTGELFF. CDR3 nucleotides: TGTGCCAGTAGTCCAGGGACGAACACCGGGGAGCTGTTTTTT.

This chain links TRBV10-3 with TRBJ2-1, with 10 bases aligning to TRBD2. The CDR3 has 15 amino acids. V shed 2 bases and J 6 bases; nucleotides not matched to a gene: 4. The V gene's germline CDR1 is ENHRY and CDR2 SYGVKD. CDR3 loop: CAISEASGGPNEQFF. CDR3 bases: TGTGCCATCAGTGAGGCTAGCGGGGGACCCAATGAGCAGTTCTTC.

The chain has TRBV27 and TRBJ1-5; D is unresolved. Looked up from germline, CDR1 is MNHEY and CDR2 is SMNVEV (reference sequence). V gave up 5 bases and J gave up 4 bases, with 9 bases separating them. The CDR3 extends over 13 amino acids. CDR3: CASSIGGNQPQHF. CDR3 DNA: TGTGCCAGCAGTATTGGCGGTAATCAGCCCCAGCATTTT.

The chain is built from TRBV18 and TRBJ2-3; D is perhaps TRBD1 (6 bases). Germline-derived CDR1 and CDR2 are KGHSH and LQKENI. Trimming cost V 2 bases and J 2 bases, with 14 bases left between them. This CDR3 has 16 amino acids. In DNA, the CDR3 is TGTGCCAGCTCACCAAGCAGGGGAAGAGACACAGATACGCAGTATTTT. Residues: CASSPSRGRDTDTQYF. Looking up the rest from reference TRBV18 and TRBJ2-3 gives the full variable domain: NAGVMQNPRHLVRRRGQEARLRCSPMKGHSHVYWYRQLPEEGLKFMVYLQKENIIDESGMPKERFSAEFPKEGPSILRIQQVVRGDSAAYFCASSPSRGRDTDTQYFGPGTRLTVL.

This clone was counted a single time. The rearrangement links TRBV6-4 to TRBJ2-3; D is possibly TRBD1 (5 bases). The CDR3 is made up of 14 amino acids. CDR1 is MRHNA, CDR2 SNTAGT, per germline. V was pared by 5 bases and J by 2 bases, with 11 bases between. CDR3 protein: CASSPSTDTDTQYF. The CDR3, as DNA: TGTGCCAGCAGTCCTTCGACAGACACAGATACGCAGTATTTT.

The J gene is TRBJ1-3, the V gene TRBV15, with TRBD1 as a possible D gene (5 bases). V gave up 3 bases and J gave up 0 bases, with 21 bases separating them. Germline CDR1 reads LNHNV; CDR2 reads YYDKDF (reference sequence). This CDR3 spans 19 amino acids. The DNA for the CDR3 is TGTGCCACCAGCAGGGGGGTTGTGAGCGGCATTAGCTCTGGAAACACCATATATTTT. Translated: CATSRGVVSGISSGNTIYF.

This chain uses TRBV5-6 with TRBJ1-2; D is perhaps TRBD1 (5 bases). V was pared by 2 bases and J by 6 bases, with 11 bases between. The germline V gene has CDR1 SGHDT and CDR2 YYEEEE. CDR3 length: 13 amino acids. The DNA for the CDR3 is TGTGCCAGCAGCTTTGGGGGTTCGGATGGCTACACCTTC. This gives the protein CASSFGGSDGYTF.

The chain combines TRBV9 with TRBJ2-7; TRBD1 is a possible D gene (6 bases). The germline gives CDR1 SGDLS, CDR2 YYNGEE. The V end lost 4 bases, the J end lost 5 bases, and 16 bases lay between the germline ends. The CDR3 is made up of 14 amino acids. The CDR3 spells CASSPGEVIDEQYF. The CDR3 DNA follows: TGTGCCAGCAGCCCAGGGGAAGTGATTGACGAGCAGTACTTC.

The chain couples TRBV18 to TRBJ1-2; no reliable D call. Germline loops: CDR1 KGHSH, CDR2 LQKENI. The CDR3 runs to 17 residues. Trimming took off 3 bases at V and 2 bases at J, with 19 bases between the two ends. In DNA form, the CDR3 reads TGTGCCAGCTCACCCCGGGCCGACCGACTCTCGAACTATGGCTACACCTTC. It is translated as CASSPRADRLSNYGYTF. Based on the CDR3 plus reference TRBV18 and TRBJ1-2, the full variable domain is NAGVMQNPRHLVRRRGQEARLRCSPMKGHSHVYWYRQLPEEGLKFMVYLQKENIIDESGMPKERFSAEFPKEGPSILRIQQVVRGDSAAYFCASSPRADRLSNYGYTFGSGTRLTVV.

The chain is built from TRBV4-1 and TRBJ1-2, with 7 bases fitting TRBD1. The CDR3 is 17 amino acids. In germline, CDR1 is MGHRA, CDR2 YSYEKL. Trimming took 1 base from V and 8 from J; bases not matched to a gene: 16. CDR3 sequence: CASSQVGAAGGPLGYTF. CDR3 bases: TGCGCCAGCAGCCAAGTGGGAGCGGCAGGGGGACCCCTGGGCTACACCTTC.